This T cell receptor (beta chain) was recorded in a study of T cells in Graves' hyperthyroidism and ophthalmopathy. Looking at the study overall: Peripheral blood specimens were obtained at initial diagnosis, prior to any treatment.

This clonotype was found many times. Its antigen is unidentified. Authors of the study amplified TCR beta CDR3 regions from RNA transcripts. First-round RT-PCR targeting the TCR CDR3 was performed with the HTBI primer set. TCRdb re-analysed the multiplex PCR reads in MiXCR, keeping a single row per CDR3 protein. The data contain more than 500,000 distinct CDR3 sequences, approximately 15% of them singletons. Whole-study findings and limits: Blood also contained most expanded thyroid clonotypes above 0.001.

Thyroid ultrasound and orbital computed tomography, with clinical symptoms and serum thyroxine and TRAb, informed diagnoses. The CDR3 length is 13 residues. The V end lost 2 bases, the J end lost 4 bases, and 12 bases lay between the germline ends. Germline V CDR1 and CDR2: SQVTM, ANQGSEA. The TCR sequence derives from a woman in her 40s with Graves' hyperthyroidism. The V and J genes are TRBV29-1 and TRBJ2-7; D uncertain. The sample taken for sequencing was blood. For the CDR3, the DNA is TGCAGCGTTGAATTGGTAGGCCCGTACGAGCAGTACTTC. Translation: CSVELVGPYEQYF.